A selection of T cell receptor beta chains follows, all from one sample in a study of technical replicates of blood from a handful of donors. Only in-frame clones appear in the TCRdb table, and some are missing; sequencing was by immunoSEQ multiplex PCR. The sample has about 84,000 clones; approximately 97% are singletons. Sequencing was done on a sample of T cells isolated from PBMCs. These TCRs come from a human donor in good health. CDR3s include the opening cysteine and the closing phenylalanine or tryptophan. Fields, in order: D gene, J gene, clone size, V gene, CDR3 protein, CDR3 DNA. The D gene is left open where the match is weak. A clone size is listed for some rows: how often the clone was seen (once, few, many), or a class if it is expanded.

D: -
J: TRBJ1-5
size: once
V: TRBV7-9
CDR3: CASSPDRSDQPQHF
DNA: TGTGCCAGCAGCCCCGACAGGAGTGATCAGCCCCAGCATTTT

D: -
J: TRBJ2-7
size: -
V: TRBV6-1
CDR3: CASSAGSSYEQYF
DNA: TGTGCCAGCAGTGCGGGGAGCTCCTACGAGCAGTACTTC

D: TRBD1
J: TRBJ2-5
size: -
V: TRBV4-1
CDR3: CASSHLGQDQETQYF
DNA: TGCGCCAGCAGCCACCTCGGACAGGATCAAGAGACCCAGTACTTC

D: TRBD1
J: TRBJ2-1
size: -
V: TRBV5-1
CDR3: CASSFGDRAGEQFF
DNA: TGCGCCAGCAGCTTCGGTGACAGGGCTGGTGAGCAGTTCTTC

D: -
J: TRBJ1-5
size: -
V: TRBV30
CDR3: CAWSSGGCNQPQHF
DNA: TGTGCCTGGAGTTCGGGGGGGTGCAATCAGCCCCAGCATTTT

D: -
J: TRBJ2-2
size: -
V: TRBV9
CDR3: CASSVRGTAGELFF
DNA: TGTGCCAGCAGCGTAAGGGGGACGGCCGGGGAGCTGTTTTTT

D: TRBD2
J: TRBJ2-7
size: -
V: TRBV28
CDR3: CASKNIAGEREQYF
DNA: TGTGCCAGCAAGAACATAGCGGGAGAGAGGGAGCAGTACTTC

D: -
J: TRBJ2-7
size: -
V: TRBV11-2
CDR3: CASSLEPGTPGRYEQYF
DNA: TGTGCCAGCAGCTTAGAACCGGGGACTCCGGGGCGCTACGAGCAGTACTTC

D: TRBD2
J: TRBJ2-3
size: once
V: TRBV4-2
CDR3: CASSQEASGGADTQYF
DNA: TGTGCCAGCAGCCAAGAAGCTAGCGGGGGGGCAGATACGCAGTATTTT

D: -
J: TRBJ1-1
size: -
V: TRBV7-8
CDR3: CASSLGPTGTLTEAFF
DNA: TGTGCCAGCAGCTTAGGCCCGACAGGCACCTTGACTGAAGCTTTCTTT

D: -
J: TRBJ1-2
size: -
V: TRBV6-5
CDR3: CASSYSGAVEGYTF
DNA: TGTGCCAGCAGTTACTCGGGGGCAGTCGAGGGCTACACCTTC

D: -
J: TRBJ2-3
size: -
V: TRBV5-4
CDR3: CASSFDRSTDTQYF
DNA: TGTGCCAGCAGTTTTGACAGAAGCACAGATACGCAGTATTTT

D: -
J: TRBJ2-1
size: -
V: TRBV4-1
CDR3: CASSPEDGRVNEQFF
DNA: TGCGCCAGCAGCCCAGAGGACGGCAGGGTGAATGAGCAGTTCTTC

D: -
J: TRBJ1-2
size: -
V: TRBV30
CDR3: CAWSFSKSYGYTF
DNA: TGTGCCTGGAGTTTTTCGAAGAGTTATGGCTACACCTTC

D: -
J: TRBJ2-7
size: -
V: TRBV7-9
CDR3: CASSFPAEGRSYEQYF
DNA: TGTGCCAGCAGCTTCCCGGCGGAGGGGCGCTCCTACGAGCAGTACTTC

D: TRBD2
J: TRBJ2-3
size: -
V: TRBV6-1
CDR3: CASSVLTGGGTDTQYF
DNA: TGTGCCAGCAGTGTCTTAACGGGAGGGGGCACAGATACGCAGTATTTT

D: -
J: TRBJ2-1
size: -
V: TRBV28
CDR3: CASSLYEGGLLNEQFF
DNA: TGTGCCAGCAGTTTATACGAGGGAGGTCTTCTCAATGAGCAGTTCTTC

D: -
J: TRBJ1-2
size: -
V: TRBV19
CDR3: CASSILPADDYGYTF
DNA: TGTGCCAGTAGTATACTCCCGGCGGATGACTATGGCTACACCTTC

D: TRBD1
J: TRBJ2-1
size: -
V: TRBV5-1
CDR3: CASSASGTGGPGGDRGQFF
DNA: TGCGCCAGCAGCGCCTCCGGGACAGGGGGGCCCGGCGGGGACCGGGGGCAGTTCTTC

D: -
J: TRBJ1-2
size: once
V: TRBV7-9
CDR3: CASSPRGGDLYGYTF
DNA: TGTGCCAGCAGCCCGAGGGGGGGGGACCTTTATGGCTACACCTTC

D: TRBD2
J: TRBJ2-1
size: -
V: TRBV9
CDR3: CASSVEGAGGRSSYNEQFF
DNA: TGTGCCAGCAGCGTAGAAGGCGCGGGGGGGAGGAGCTCCTACAATGAGCAGTTCTTC

D: TRBD2
J: TRBJ2-1
size: -
V: TRBV10-1
CDR3: CASSYSSGLNNEQFF
DNA: TGCGCCAGCAGTTACTCTAGCGGGCTAAACAATGAGCAGTTCTTC

D: TRBD2
J: TRBJ2-1
size: -
V: TRBV11-2
CDR3: CASSLIAGEWNEQFF
DNA: TGTGCCAGCAGCTTAATAGCGGGAGAGTGGAATGAGCAGTTCTTC

D: TRBD2
J: TRBJ2-1
size: -
V: TRBV28
CDR3: CASSLSSGRVSRSYNEQFF
DNA: TGTGCCAGCAGTCTCTCTAGCGGGAGGGTCTCTAGGTCCTACAATGAGCAGTTCTTC

D: -
J: TRBJ1-4
size: -
V: TRBV28
CDR3: CASSLESGISEKLFF
DNA: TGTGCCAGCAGTTTAGAATCAGGGATAAGTGAAAAACTGTTTTTT

D: -
J: TRBJ2-1
size: -
V: TRBV13
CDR3: CASSLAGVGNEQFF
DNA: TGTGCCAGCAGCTTAGCGGGGGTCGGCAATGAGCAGTTCTTC

D: TRBD2
J: TRBJ2-1
size: -
V: TRBV27
CDR3: CASSVDSGGVNNEQFF
DNA: TGTGCCAGCTCGGTCGATAGCGGGGGAGTCAACAATGAGCAGTTCTTC

D: -
J: TRBJ2-7
size: -
V: TRBV4-1
CDR3: CASSQEHRSSYEQYF
DNA: TGCGCCAGCAGCCAAGAGCACAGGAGCTCCTACGAGCAGTACTTC

D: TRBD1
J: TRBJ1-5
size: -
V: TRBV25-1
CDR3: CASSGTGGAGQPQHF
DNA: TGTGCCAGCAGTGGGACAGGGGGCGCGGGGCAGCCCCAGCATTTT

D: -
J: TRBJ2-7
size: -
V: TRBV6-5
CDR3: CASSYTGLYEQYF
DNA: TGTGCCAGCAGTTACACGGGACTCTACGAGCAGTACTTC

D: -
J: TRBJ2-2
size: -
V: TRBV18
CDR3: CASSPRPGVGGELFF
DNA: TGTGCCAGCTCACCACGGCCAGGGGTCGGCGGGGAGCTGTTTTTT

D: -
J: TRBJ2-7
size: -
V: TRBV19
CDR3: CASSLFFLHYEQYF
DNA: TGTGCCAGTAGTTTGTTCTTCTTACACTACGAGCAGTACTTC

D: TRBD1
J: TRBJ1-5
size: -
V: TRBV29-1
CDR3: CSVRTGNSNQPQHF
DNA: TGCAGCGTCCGGACAGGAAATAGCAATCAGCCCCAGCATTTT

D: -
J: TRBJ1-4
size: -
V: TRBV29-1
CDR3: CSVGADDEKLFF
DNA: TGCAGCGTTGGGGCAGATGATGAAAAACTGTTTTTT

D: -
J: TRBJ2-1
size: -
V: TRBV6-1
CDR3: CASSETAGARQFF
DNA: TGTGCCAGCAGTGAGACAGCAGGTGCCCGGCAGTTCTTC

D: TRBD1
J: TRBJ1-5
size: -
V: TRBV7-8
CDR3: CASSLGPGDSQPQHF
DNA: TGTGCCAGCAGCTTAGGGCCAGGGGACAGTCAGCCCCAGCATTTT

D: -
J: TRBJ2-7
size: -
V: TRBV4-1
CDR3: CASSQGTVLYEQYF
DNA: TGCGCCAGCAGCCAAGGGACAGTTCTCTACGAGCAGTACTTC

D: -
J: TRBJ1-1
size: -
V: TRBV22-1
CDR3: CPGNRMLTGEAFF
DNA: TGTCCTGGGAACCGCATGTTGACAGGGGAAGCTTTCTTT

D: -
J: TRBJ1-5
size: -
V: TRBV11-2
CDR3: CASSSTSGIRQPQHF
DNA: TGTGCCAGCAGCTCAACCTCAGGGATTCGTCAGCCCCAGCATTTT

D: -
J: TRBJ2-2
size: -
V: TRBV2
CDR3: CASLQGGRTGELFF
DNA: TGTGCCAGCCTACAGGGTGGAAGGACCGGGGAGCTGTTTTTT

D: TRBD2
J: TRBJ2-7
size: -
V: TRBV2
CDR3: CASSVGGSSTYEQYF
DNA: TGTGCCAGCAGCGTGGGGGGGTCTAGCACCTACGAGCAGTACTTC

D: TRBD1
J: TRBJ1-4
size: -
V: TRBV28
CDR3: CASSSWDRSATNEKLFF
DNA: TGTGCCAGCAGTTCTTGGGACAGGAGCGCAACTAATGAAAAACTGTTTTTT

D: TRBD2
J: TRBJ2-2
size: once
V: TRBV12-5
CDR3: CASGLLLSTSGGVSTGELFF
DNA: TGTGCTAGTGGTTTGTTACTCTCGACTAGCGGAGGGGTGAGCACCGGGGAGCTGTTTTTT

D: -
J: TRBJ2-7
size: -
V: TRBV7-9
CDR3: CASSFMSSITHEQYF
DNA: TGTGCCAGCAGCTTTATGTCGTCTATCACCCACGAGCAGTACTTC

D: -
J: TRBJ2-2
size: -
V: TRBV30
CDR3: CAWSVTGGPGELFF
DNA: TGTGCCTGGAGTGTTACCGGGGGGCCCGGGGAGCTGTTTTTT

D: TRBD1
J: TRBJ1-1
size: -
V: TRBV7-9
CDR3: CASSRGDRLNTEAFF
DNA: TGTGCCAGCAGCCGCGGGGACAGGTTGAACACTGAAGCTTTCTTT

D: TRBD2
J: TRBJ2-4
size: -
V: TRBV13
CDR3: CASSLGVAGRLTKNIQYF
DNA: TGTGCCAGCAGCTTAGGAGTAGCGGGAAGACTAACCAAAAACATTCAGTACTTC

D: TRBD1
J: TRBJ2-7
size: -
V: TRBV13
CDR3: CASSPSQGVREQYF
DNA: TGTGCCAGCAGCCCTTCGCAGGGGGTGAGGGAGCAGTACTTC

D: TRBD1
J: TRBJ2-2
size: once
V: TRBV27
CDR3: CASSLIGQGVYTGELFF
DNA: TGTGCCAGCAGTTTAATCGGACAGGGGGTGTACACCGGGGAGCTGTTTTTT

D: -
J: TRBJ2-7
size: once
V: TRBV6-1
CDR3: CAIRGTYEQYF
DNA: TGTGCCATACGGGGGACCTACGAGCAGTACTTC

D: -
J: TRBJ1-1
size: -
V: TRBV11-3
CDR3: CASSSTYQGNTEAFF
DNA: TGTGCCAGCAGCTCTACTTATCAGGGGAACACTGAAGCTTTCTTT

D: -
J: TRBJ2-1
size: -
V: TRBV2
CDR3: CASSLGGREQFF
DNA: TGTGCCAGCAGCCTGGGGGGGCGGGAGCAGTTCTTC

D: TRBD1
J: TRBJ1-6
size: -
V: TRBV4-2
CDR3: CASSQTTAGQDGSPLHF
DNA: TGTGCCAGCAGCCAAACCACGGCGGGACAGGATGGGTCACCCCTCCACTTT

D: -
J: TRBJ2-3
size: once
V: TRBV9
CDR3: CASSAIEVGTDTQYF
DNA: TGTGCCAGCAGCGCCATAGAAGTCGGCACAGATACGCAGTATTTT

D: -
J: TRBJ2-1
size: -
V: TRBV5-6
CDR3: CASTRSGEQFF
DNA: TGTGCCAGCACCAGATCGGGTGAGCAGTTCTTC

D: TRBD2
J: TRBJ2-7
size: -
V: TRBV19
CDR3: CASSPRTSGGELHEQYF
DNA: TGTGCCAGTAGTCCCCGGACTAGCGGGGGGGAGTTGCACGAGCAGTACTTC

D: -
J: TRBJ2-7
size: -
V: TRBV6-1
CDR3: CASSEPSYEQYF
DNA: TGTGCCAGCAGTGAACCATCCTACGAGCAGTACTTC

D: -
J: TRBJ2-7
size: -
V: TRBV4-1
CDR3: CASSQNRQGSYEQYF
DNA: TGCGCCAGCAGCCAAAATAGGCAGGGGTCCTACGAGCAGTACTTC

D: TRBD2
J: TRBJ2-1
size: once
V: TRBV9
CDR3: CASSAPGGRLNEQFF
DNA: TGTGCCAGCAGCGCCCCGGGGGGGCGTTTGAATGAGCAGTTCTTC